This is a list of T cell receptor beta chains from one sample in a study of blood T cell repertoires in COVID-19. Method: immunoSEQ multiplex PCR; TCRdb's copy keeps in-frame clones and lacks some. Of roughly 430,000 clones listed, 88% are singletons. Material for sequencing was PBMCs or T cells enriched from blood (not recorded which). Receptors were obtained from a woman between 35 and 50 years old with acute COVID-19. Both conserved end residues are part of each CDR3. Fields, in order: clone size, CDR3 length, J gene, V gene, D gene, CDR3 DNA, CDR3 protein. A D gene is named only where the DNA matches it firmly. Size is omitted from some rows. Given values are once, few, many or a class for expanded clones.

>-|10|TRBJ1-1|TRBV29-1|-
TGCAGCGAGCTGAACACTGAAGCTTTCTTT
CSELNTEAFF
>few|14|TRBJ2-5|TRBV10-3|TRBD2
TGTGCCATCAGTGAGGACGGGGGGAGGGAGACCCAGTACTTC
CAISEDGGRETQYF
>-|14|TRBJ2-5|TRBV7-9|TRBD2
TGTGCCAGCAGCTTTTCAGCGGGAGGGGAGACCCAGTACTTC
CASSFSAGGETQYF
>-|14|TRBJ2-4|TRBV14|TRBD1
TGTGCCAGCAGCAAAGACAGGGTTCGAAACATTCAGTACTTC
CASSKDRVRNIQYF
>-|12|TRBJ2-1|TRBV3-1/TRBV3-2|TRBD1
TGTGCCAGCAGCCCTTCCGGGACAGTGAAGTTCTTC
CASSPSGTVKFF
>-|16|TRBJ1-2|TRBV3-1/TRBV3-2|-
TGTGCCAGCAGCCAGAGACAGACCAAGTCTAACTATGGCTACACCTTC
CASSQRQTKSNYGYTF
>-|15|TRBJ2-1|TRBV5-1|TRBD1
TGCGCCAGCAGCCCCCAGGGGGCCACCTACAATGAGCAGTTCTTC
CASSPQGATYNEQFF
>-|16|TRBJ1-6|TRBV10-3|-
TGTGCCATCACTCCTTCCCCAGACAGAAATAATTCACCCCTCCACTTT
CAITPSPDRNNSPLHF
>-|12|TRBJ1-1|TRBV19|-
TGTGCCAGTAGCCCCGACAAGACTGAAGCTTTCTTT
CASSPDKTEAFF
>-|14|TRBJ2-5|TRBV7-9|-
TGTGCCAGCAGCTTAGGGGGGGACGGGGAGACCCAGTACTTC
CASSLGGDGETQYF
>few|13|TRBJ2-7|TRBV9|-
TGTGCCAGCTCTGCGTCAGGGGCGTCCGAGCAGTACTTC
CASSASGASEQYF
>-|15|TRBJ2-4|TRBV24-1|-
TGTGCCACCAGTGATCCCAGGGGAGACAAAAACATTCAGTACTTC
CATSDPRGDKNIQYF
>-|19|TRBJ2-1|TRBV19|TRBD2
TGTGCCAGTAGGACCTCTAGCGGGGGAGCCTACACCCCCTACAATGAGCAGTTCTTC
CASRTSSGGAYTPYNEQFF